The rows below give T cell receptor beta chains drawn from one sample of a study of blood T cell repertoires in COVID-19. TCRdb's copy holds only in-frame clones and misses some; the assay was immunoSEQ multiplex PCR. The table shows 400,000 or so clones, with 85% to 90% occurring only once. Sequencing input: PBMCs or T cells enriched from blood (not recorded which). The receptors were gathered from a man between 25 and 39 years old who had recovered from COVID-19. Both conserved end residues are part of each CDR3. A D gene is named only where the DNA matches it firmly. Where a row states a size, it is once, few, many or the class of an expanded clone; other rows omit it.

cdr3_length d_call j_call clone_size v_call cdr3_aa cdr3_nt
15 TRBD1 TRBJ1-2 few TRBV27 CASSLAPTGDYGYTF TGTGCCAGCAGTCTGGCCCCGACAGGGGACTATGGCTACACCTTC
15 NA TRBJ1-6 NA TRBV7-2 CASSLQGSLGSPLHF TGTGCCAGCAGCTTACAGGGGAGTTTGGGTTCACCCCTCCACTTT
17 TRBD1 TRBJ1-4 once TRBV3-1/TRBV3-2 CASSQASATGGNEKLFF TGTGCCAGCAGCCAAGCCTCGGCGACAGGGGGTAATGAAAAACTGTTTTTT
16 TRBD2 TRBJ2-1 few TRBV4-1 CASSLTGLAGVDEQFF TGCGCCAGCAGCCTGACGGGACTAGCGGGAGTAGATGAGCAGTTCTTC
13 NA TRBJ1-5 NA TRBV19 CASSIRYPGPQHF TGTGCCAGTAGTATTCGGTACCCAGGGCCCCAGCATTTT
16 NA TRBJ2-7 NA TRBV29-1 CSVEDPLRGGSYEQYF TGCAGCGTTGAAGATCCCCTTAGGGGGGGTTCCTACGAGCAGTACTTC
12 NA TRBJ1-2 NA TRBV20-1 CSASQANYGYTF TGCAGTGCTAGTCAGGCGAACTATGGCTACACCTTC
12 TRBD2 TRBJ2-3 NA TRBV29-1 CSGSGGQDTQYF TGCAGCGGATCGGGAGGGCAAGATACGCAGTATTTT
15 NA TRBJ2-7 NA TRBV9 CASSLTGSSLYEQYF TGTGCCAGCAGCCTAACAGGGTCATCCCTCTACGAGCAGTACTTC
19 TRBD2 TRBJ2-7 NA TRBV11-2 CASSLIRSSGTPWAYEQYF TGTGCCAGCAGCTTAATTCGCAGTAGCGGGACACCCTGGGCCTACGAGCAGTACTTC
13 TRBD1 TRBJ2-7 NA TRBV7-2 CASSEGQAYEQYF TGTGCCAGCAGCGAGGGACAGGCCTACGAGCAGTACTTC
17 NA TRBJ2-2 NA TRBV7-7 CASSLERGLYGTGELFF TGTGCTAGCAGCTTAGAACGTGGATTATACGGGACCGGGGAGCTGTTTTTT
11 NA TRBJ2-7 NA TRBV28 CASFRGYEQYF TGTGCCAGCTTCAGGGGCTACGAGCAGTACTTC
16 TRBD2 TRBJ2-7 NA TRBV5-1 CASSLLASGSSYEQYF TGCGCCAGCAGCTTGTTGGCCAGCGGGAGCTCCTACGAGCAGTACTTC
11 NA TRBJ1-2 NA TRBV12-3/TRBV12-4 CASSQTGERSF TGTGCCAGCAGTCAAACGGGAGAGAGGTCGTTC
14 NA TRBJ2-3 NA TRBV11-2 CASRWTPTTDTQYF TGTGCCAGCAGATGGACACCCACGACAGATACGCAGTATTTT
14 NA TRBJ1-3 NA TRBV19 CATLGALSGNTIYF TGTGCCACTCTGGGAGCTCTCTCTGGAAACACCATATATTTT
16 TRBD2 TRBJ2-1 NA TRBV25-1 CASSASGTSGSHEQFF TGTGCCAGCAGTGCCTCCGGGACTAGCGGGAGTCATGAGCAGTTCTTC
16 NA TRBJ1-1 once TRBV19 CASSIQWGREDTEAFF TGTGCCAGTAGTATCCAGTGGGGGCGCGAGGACACTGAAGCTTTCTTT
14 TRBD1 TRBJ2-7 NA TRBV28 CASSIGTVTMEQYF TGTGCCAGCAGCATCGGGACAGTAACTATGGAGCAGTACTTC
15 TRBD1 TRBJ2-7 once TRBV7-6 CASSQGTGGGHEQYF TGTGCCAGCAGCCAGGGGACAGGGGGTGGCCACGAGCAGTACTTC
13 TRBD1 TRBJ2-7 NA TRBV11-3 CASSEQGAHEQYF TGTGCCAGCAGCGAACAGGGGGCCCACGAGCAGTACTTC
15 TRBD2 TRBJ2-4 NA TRBV28 CASSLAGAPKNIQYF TGTGCCAGCAGTTTAGCGGGAGCCCCCAAAAACATTCAGTACTTC
14 NA TRBJ2-7 NA TRBV10-1 CASSHPGTDYEQYF TGCGCCAGCAGTCATCCAGGGACTGACTACGAGCAGTACTTC
12 NA TRBJ1-4 few TRBV5-5 CASSPEQEKLFF TGTGCCAGCAGCCCGGAGCAGGAAAAACTGTTTTTT
16 TRBD2 TRBJ2-1 NA TRBV2 CASKELAGGTYNEQFF TGTGCCAGCAAGGAACTAGCGGGAGGCACCTACAATGAGCAGTTCTTC
11 NA TRBJ2-7 NA TRBV29-1 CSVGDIGEQYF TGCAGCGTCGGGGATATAGGCGAGCAGTACTTC
14 NA TRBJ1-1 few TRBV27 CASSLILGATEAFF TGTGCCAGCAGTTTAATCCTAGGGGCCACTGAAGCTTTCTTT
15 NA TRBJ1-2 NA TRBV29-1 CSAGNDPRANYGYTF TGCAGCGCCGGTAACGATCCCCGAGCTAACTATGGCTACACCTTC
15 NA TRBJ2-3 NA TRBV10-3 CATEGRGGITDTQYF TGTGCCACTGAGGGGAGGGGGGGGATCACAGATACGCAGTATTTT
12 NA TRBJ1-3 once TRBV28 CASSRARNTIYF TGTGCCAGCTCGCGGGCCCGAAACACCATATATTTT
15 TRBD2 TRBJ2-7 NA TRBV7-9 CASSFSGRDNYEQYF TGTGCCAGCAGCTTCAGCGGGAGGGACAACTACGAGCAGTACTTC
18 TRBD2 TRBJ2-6 NA TRBV7-3 CASSLKGAGSSGANVLTF TGTGCCAGCAGCTTAAAAGGAGCGGGGTCCTCTGGGGCCAACGTCCTGACTTTC
14 NA TRBJ2-5 NA TRBV2 CASSEATFQETQYF TGTGCCAGCAGTGAAGCCACTTTCCAAGAGACCCAGTACTTC
14 NA TRBJ1-1 NA TRBV25-1 CASHGSTQRAEAFF TGTGCCAGCCACGGATCGACCCAGCGCGCTGAAGCTTTCTTT
12 NA TRBJ1-1 few TRBV6-5 CASSYTGREAFF TGTGCCAGCAGTTACACGGGGCGGGAGGCTTTCTTT
16 NA TRBJ1-4 NA TRBV10-3 CAISEFGGTGDEKLFF TGTGCCATCAGTGAGTTCGGAGGGACGGGAGATGAAAAACTGTTTTTT
13 NA TRBJ2-7 NA TRBV12-3/TRBV12-4 CASSGSGSYEQYF TGTGCCAGCAGTGGTTCAGGATCCTACGAGCAGTACTTC
14 NA TRBJ2-3 NA TRBV7-9 CASSPRSHTDTQYF TGTGCCAGCAGCCCCCGGAGCCACACAGATACGCAGTATTTT
12 TRBD1 TRBJ1-1 few TRBV29-1 CSAGQVNTEAFF TGCAGCGCTGGACAGGTGAACACTGAAGCTTTCTTT